The clone carrying this TCR beta chain was seen a few times. Authors' methods: Estimated nucleated cell counts came from reference gene primer amplification. Clones were read by immunoSEQ multiplex PCR, and TCRdb kept only the in-frame ones, dropping some. V and J calls and clone size are given by that table; D and trimming were obtained from the DNA. This table has approximately 460,000 clones, 75% to 90% appearing once. This CDR3 is built from 14 residues. Germline CDR1 is MGHRA and CDR2 is YSYEKL. The V and J ends lost 7 bases and 9 bases, in that order; junction bases with no gene match: 12. This sample was taken from a study of blood T cell repertoires in COVID-19. Study context: Samples taken during acute and convalescent COVID-19 were collected in the United States, Italy and Spain. Sample material is recorded as cDNA or gDNA derived from T cells, B-cell-depleted T cells, or PBMCs.

Specimen: peripheral blood. This clonotype originated in a man aged 18 to 30 with COVID-19, enrolled during active disease. This rearrangement joins TRBV4-1 to TRBJ2-1, with 7 bases fitting TRBD2. This CDR3 is CASKNRWEGTEQFF. Written as DNA, the CDR3 is TGCGCCAGCAAGAATAGGTGGGAGGGCACTGAGCAGTTCTTC.